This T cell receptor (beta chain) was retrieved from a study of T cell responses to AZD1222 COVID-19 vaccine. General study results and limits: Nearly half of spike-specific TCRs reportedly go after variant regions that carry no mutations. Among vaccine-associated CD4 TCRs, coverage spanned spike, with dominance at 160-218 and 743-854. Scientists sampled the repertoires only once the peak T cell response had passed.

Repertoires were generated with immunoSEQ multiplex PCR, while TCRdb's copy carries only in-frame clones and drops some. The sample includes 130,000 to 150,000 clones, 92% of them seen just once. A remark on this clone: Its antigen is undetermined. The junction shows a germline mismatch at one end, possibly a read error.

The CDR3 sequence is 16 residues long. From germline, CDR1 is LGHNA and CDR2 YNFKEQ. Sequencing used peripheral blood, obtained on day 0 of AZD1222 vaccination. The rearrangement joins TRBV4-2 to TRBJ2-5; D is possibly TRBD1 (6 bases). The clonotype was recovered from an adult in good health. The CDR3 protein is CASRQVQGSIKETQYF. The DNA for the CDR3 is TGTGCCAGCAGGCAAGTACAGGGATCGATTAAAGAGACCCAGTACTTC.